Listed below are T cell receptor beta chains from one sample, sequenced in a study of shared clonotypes between healthy human individuals. TCRdb keeps only in-frame clones here, not all; method: immunoSEQ multiplex PCR. The data hold fewer than 1.8 million clones, with about 98.5% observed a single time. The sample comprised naive CD4+ T cells sorted from blood. All receptors come from a man aged 30-40 years in good health. The CDR3 runs from the conserved cysteine through the conserved F or W. A D gene is named only where the DNA matches it firmly. Some rows have no size entry. The others give once, few or many, or a class for an expanded clone.

TRBD2 TRBJ2-2 TRBV7-9 . TGTGCCAGCAGCTTATACTCGGGGAGGGGCACCGGGGAGCTGTTTTTT CASSLYSGRGTGELFF
TRBD1 TRBJ1-5 TRBV6-6 . TGTGCCAGCAGTTCAGATACAGGGGCCGTGAATCAGCCCCAGCATTTT CASSSDTGAVNQPQHF
. TRBJ2-1 TRBV29-1 . TGCAGCGTCCACCGGGGAAAGGGGTCCTACAATGAGCAGTTCTTC CSVHRGKGSYNEQFF
TRBD2 TRBJ2-2 TRBV9 . TGTGCCAGCAGCCCATCCGGGAGGTCGAACACCGGGGAGCTGTTTTTT CASSPSGRSNTGELFF
. TRBJ1-5 TRBV30 . TGTGCCTGGGCCGACAGATACAATCAGCCCCAGCATTTT CAWADRYNQPQHF
TRBD2 TRBJ2-3 TRBV27 . TGTGCCAGCAGTTTTGCGGGAGGACGCACAGATACGCAGTATTTT CASSFAGGRTDTQYF
. TRBJ1-3 TRBV9 . TGTGCCAGCAGGGGTACAGCGGGAAACACCATATATTTT CASRGTAGNTIYF
. TRBJ2-7 TRBV12-2 once TGTGCAAGTCGCCCAAGGCCCCGGGACAGACACTACGAGCAGTACTTC CASRPRPRDRHYEQYF
. TRBJ1-1 TRBV6-6 . TGTGCCAGCAGTTACCAGGATGCGAACACTGAAGCTTTCTTT CASSYQDANTEAFF
. TRBJ2-7 TRBV5-1 . TGCGCCAGCAGCTTTTCCTCCCCCGATTCCGAGCAGTACTTC CASSFSSPDSEQYF
TRBD1 TRBJ1-3 TRBV9 . TGTGCCAGCAGCGTACAGGGGGTGGGTGGAAACACCATATATTTT CASSVQGVGGNTIYF
. TRBJ1-1 TRBV2 . TGTGCCAGCCGGGTTCTGAACACTGAAGCTTTCTTT CASRVLNTEAFF
TRBD2 TRBJ2-5 TRBV7-3 . TGTGCCATAAGGTGGATTAGCGGGAACGAGACCCAGTACTTC CAIRWISGNETQYF
TRBD2 TRBJ2-3 TRBV29-1 . TGCAGCGTCGCACTAGCGGGAGGTACAGATACGCAGTATTTT CSVALAGGTDTQYF
. TRBJ2-7 TRBV5-1 . TGCGCCAGCAGCTTCCTCGGGCTGAACTCCTACGAGCAGTACTTC CASSFLGLNSYEQYF
TRBD1 TRBJ1-2 TRBV5-1 . TGCGCCAGCAGCTCCCTCAGCCAGGGGGCCGGCTATGGCTACACTTTC CASSSLSQGAGYGYTF
. TRBJ2-7 TRBV15 once TGTGCCACCAGCAGTGCTAAGTACGAGCAGTACTTC CATSSAKYEQYF
. TRBJ1-2 TRBV30 . TGTGCCTGGAGTACCGAACAGGGCTTCTCTGGCTACACCTTC CAWSTEQGFSGYTF
. TRBJ1-2 TRBV5-4 . TGTGCCAGCAGCTTGGAGGGGGGAAGCGGCTATGGCTACACCTTC CASSLEGGSGYGYTF
. TRBJ2-1 TRBV18 . TGTGCCAGCTCACCAAGCCCAGACAATGAGCAGTTCTTC CASSPSPDNEQFF
. TRBJ2-3 TRBV6-5 . TGTGCCAGCAGTAACGGATTCACAGATACGCAGTATTTT CASSNGFTDTQYF
. TRBJ2-7 TRBV7-9 . TGTGCCAGCAGCAAAACATCCGAGCAGTACTTC CASSKTSEQYF
. TRBJ2-7 TRBV27 . TGTGCCAGCAGTCCACTGTGGGGGCGTTCAAAACCCTACGAGCAGTACTTC CASSPLWGRSKPYEQYF
TRBD2 TRBJ2-7 TRBV7-8 . TGTGCCAGCAGCCGCCCCCGGACGGGAGGAACCTACGAGCAGTACTTC CASSRPRTGGTYEQYF
. TRBJ2-1 TRBV10-3 . TGTGCCATCAGTGAGTGGACAGACAATGAGCAGTTCTTC CAISEWTDNEQFF
. TRBJ1-1 TRBV18 . TGTGCCAGCTCACCACCGATCACCAGAAACACTGAAGCTTTCTTT CASSPPITRNTEAFF
. TRBJ2-7 TRBV30 . TGTGCCTGGAGTGTACTACTCTACGAGCAGTACTTC CAWSVLLYEQYF
TRBD1 TRBJ1-5 TRBV7-9 . TGTGCCAGCAGCTTTGGGACAGGGGACCAGCCCCAGCATTTT CASSFGTGDQPQHF
. TRBJ1-1 TRBV6-5 . TGTGCCAGCAGTTATGACCCCCCGAGGACTGAAGCTTTCTTT CASSYDPPRTEAFF
. TRBJ2-1 TRBV7-2 . TGTGCCAGCAGCCTCGAGGGGGGAATGAAGCAGTTCTTC CASSLEGGMKQFF
TRBD2 TRBJ2-3 TRBV27 . TGTGCCAGCAGTTTAGTAGCGGGAGGAGATACGCAGTATTTT CASSLVAGGDTQYF
. TRBJ2-5 TRBV7-3 . TGTGCCAGCAGCTCCCAAGAGACCCAGTACTTC CASSSQETQYF
TRBD2 TRBJ2-3 TRBV29-1 . TGCAGCGTTGGACTAGCCACAGATACGCAGTATTTT CSVGLATDTQYF
TRBD1 TRBJ2-7 TRBV5-1 . TGCGCCAGCAGCTTGGCCCCTACAGGGGTGTACGAGCAGTACTTC CASSLAPTGVYEQYF
. TRBJ2-1 TRBV4-3 . TGCGCCAGCAGCCAAGATTTTGGGACTTACACATACAATGAGCAGTTCTTC CASSQDFGTYTYNEQFF
. TRBJ2-5 TRBV9 . TGTGCCAGCAGCGTAGCGGCAGGGGTTGGATTAGAGACCCAGTACTTC CASSVAAGVGLETQYF
TRBD2 TRBJ2-7 TRBV29-1 . TGCAGCGTTGCCGGGACTAGCGGTGTCGAGCAGTACTTC CSVAGTSGVEQYF
TRBD2 TRBJ2-3 TRBV27 . TGTGCCAGCAAGCTAGCGGGAGGCCCCGTAGATACGCAGTATTTT CASKLAGGPVDTQYF
. TRBJ2-5 TRBV5-6 once TGTGCCAGCAGTCCCCAGGACGGGTCCTCAGGGACCCAGTACTTC CASSPQDGSSGTQYF
TRBD1 TRBJ2-3 TRBV7-6 . TGTGCCAGCAGCCTTTCGTCTGGACAGGGTTCTACGCAGTATTTT CASSLSSGQGSTQYF
. TRBJ2-7 TRBV9 . TGTGCCAGCAGCACGGGACACCTCTACGAGCAGTACTTC CASSTGHLYEQYF
TRBD2 TRBJ2-7 TRBV6-6 . TGTGCCAGCAGTTTTGGAACTAGCGGCTACGAGCAGTACTTC CASSFGTSGYEQYF
. TRBJ2-3 TRBV4-1 . TGCGCCAGCAGCCAAGTCCACGGCACGGCAGGGTCGGATACGCAGTATTTT CASSQVHGTAGSDTQYF
TRBD2 TRBJ2-1 TRBV7-3 . TGTGCCAGCAAGACTAGCGGGATGAACAATGAGCAGTTCTTC CASKTSGMNNEQFF
. TRBJ2-6 TRBV15 . TGTGCCACCAGCAGAGACCTCGTGAGGGCCAATTCTGGGGCCAACGTCCTGACTTTC CATSRDLVRANSGANVLTF
. TRBJ2-1 TRBV14 . TGTGCCACTCGGAGGGTGGCCCCCTACAATGAGCAGTTCTTC CATRRVAPYNEQFF
TRBD2 TRBJ2-1 TRBV7-7 . TGTGCCAGCAGCCAGATTCCGGGACTAGGAAATGAGCAGTTCTTC CASSQIPGLGNEQFF
. TRBJ2-2 TRBV7-6 . TGTGCCAGCAGCCCTCGATTAGATCCACGCTTTTCGAACACCGGGGAGCTGTTTTTT CASSPRLDPRFSNTGELFF
. TRBJ1-1 TRBV20-1 . TGCAGTGCTAGGAGATCCACTGAAGCTTTCTTT CSARRSTEAFF
. TRBJ2-7 TRBV11-3 . TGTGCCAGCAGCTATTCTGGGAACGAGCAGTACTTC CASSYSGNEQYF
. TRBJ1-3 TRBV19 . TGTGCCACCGGGGTCAGAGCTGGAAACACCATATATTTT CATGVRAGNTIYF
. TRBJ2-7 TRBV7-2 . TGTGCCAGCAGCTTATCGGCCATATACGAGCAGTACTTC CASSLSAIYEQYF
. TRBJ2-6 TRBV29-1 . TGCAGCGTCCGCACTTACCACGCGGGATCTGGGGCCAACGTCCTGACTTTC CSVRTYHAGSGANVLTF
. TRBJ2-7 TRBV27 . TGTGCCAGCAGTGGGCCGAAAGGGAGTTCCTACGAGCAGTACTTC CASSGPKGSSYEQYF
. TRBJ2-7 TRBV5-6 once TGTGCCAGCAGCTTGGCCGTTCCCTCCTACGAGCAGTACTTC CASSLAVPSYEQYF
TRBD2 TRBJ2-3 TRBV19 . TGTGCCAGTAGTAAGGGGGCGGGAGGGCCTAATACGCAGTATTTT CASSKGAGGPNTQYF
. TRBJ2-2 TRBV6-5 . TGTGCCAGCACCGTACGGGGGGCATTGACCGGGGAGCTGTTTTTT CASTVRGALTGELFF
. TRBJ2-5 TRBV7-2 . TGTGCCAGCAGCAAGGCCGGAGGGACCCAGTACTTC CASSKAGGTQYF
. TRBJ2-5 TRBV12-5 . TGTGCTAGTGGTTTGACGACTAGTGAGGAGACCCAGTACTTC CASGLTTSEETQYF